The clone carrying this T cell receptor beta chain was counted ten times or more. In germline, CDR1 is LNHDA, CDR2 SQIVND (reference sequence). This CDR3 is 14 amino acids long. Between the trimmed V and J ends, which lost 5 bases and 5 bases, there was a span of 14 bases. This entry comes from a study of CD8 T cells in ankylosing spondylitis. TCRdb re-called the 5' RACE reads through MiXCR, storing one row per CDR3 protein. The table has roughly 68,000 distinct CDR3 sequences, 6.2% seen once. This receptor was obtained from a male donor with ankylosing spondylitis. The J gene is TRBJ2-3, the V gene TRBV19; D is perhaps TRBD1 or TRBD2 (5 bases each). The specimen was synovial fluid, either unsorted or a sorted T cell fraction (not recorded which). The CDR3 bases are TGTGCCAGTAGTCCCGGGGACGTCGGAGATACGCAGTATTTT. Translation gives CASSPGDVGDTQYF.